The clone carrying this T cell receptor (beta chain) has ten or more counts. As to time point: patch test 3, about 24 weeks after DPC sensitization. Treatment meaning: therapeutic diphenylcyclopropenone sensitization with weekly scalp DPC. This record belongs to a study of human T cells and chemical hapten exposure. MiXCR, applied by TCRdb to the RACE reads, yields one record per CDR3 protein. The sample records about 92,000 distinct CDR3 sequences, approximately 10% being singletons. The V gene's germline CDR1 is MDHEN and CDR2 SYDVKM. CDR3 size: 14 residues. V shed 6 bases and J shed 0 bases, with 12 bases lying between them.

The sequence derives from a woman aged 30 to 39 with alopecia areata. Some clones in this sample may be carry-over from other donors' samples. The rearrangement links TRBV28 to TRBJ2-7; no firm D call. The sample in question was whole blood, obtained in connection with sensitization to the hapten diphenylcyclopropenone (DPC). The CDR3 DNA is TGTGCCAGCAGGAGGCAGAAGACCTCCTACGAGCAGTACTTC. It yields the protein CASRRQKTSYEQYF.